One sample yielded the 30 T cell receptor beta chains listed below, sequenced in a study of response to subunit inactivated influenza vaccine. TCRdb reanalysed the RT-PCR reads using MiXCR and keeps one entry per CDR3 protein. The repertoire has approximately 480,000 distinct CDR3 sequences, approximately 10% of them found once; the top ten carry about an eighth. The specimen was PBMCs from blood, collected roughly 46 days after vaccination. The receptors were sampled from a man aged 50-60 years who received an inactivated influenza vaccine.

This clonotype was seen only a few times. V usage is TRBV7-2 and J usage is TRBJ2-7, with 10 bases identical to TRBD2. The CDR3 has 15 amino acids. Germline assignment: CDR1 SGHTA and CDR2 FQGNSA. The ends lost 1 base at V and 1 base at J; junction bases unmatched: 1. CDR3 bases: TGTGCCAGCAGCTTAGAACTAGCGGGATCCTACGAGCAGTACTTC. Its protein product is CASSLELAGSYEQYF. Drawing the rest from reference TRBV7-2 and TRBJ2-7, the complete variable domain is GAGVSQSPSNKVTEKGKDVELRCDPISGHTALYWYRQSLGQGLEFLIYFQGNSAPDKSGLPSDRFSAERTGGSVSTLTIQRTQQEDSAVYLCASSLELAGSYEQYFGPGTRLTVT.

There are many counts of this clonotype. The chain links TRBV20-1 to TRBJ2-1; the D gene is possibly TRBD2 (6 bases). The CDR3 covers 16 residues. Germline V gives CDR1 DFQATT, CDR2 SNEGSKA (reference sequence). Trimming pared 5 bases from V and 3 bases from J, leaving 20 bases between. CDR3 bases: TGCAGTGCTGACACCGATTTAGCGGAGTACTACAATGAGCAGTTCTTC. Translation gives CSADTDLAEYYNEQFF.

This clonotype was recorded many times. This chain joins TRBV20-1 and TRBJ2-7, with 8 nucleotides matching TRBD1. Germline CDR1 reads DFQATT; CDR2 reads SNEGSKA (reference sequence). V shed 6 bases and J 4 bases; nucleotides not matched to a gene: 8. CDR3 size: 13 residues. CDR3 bases: TGCAGTGCGGGACAGGCCAGACTATACGAGCAGTACTTC. Translated, it gives CSAGQARLYEQYF.

The V gene is TRBV12-3 or TRBV12-4, the J gene TRBJ2-1; 12 bases agree with TRBD2. The J segment lost 4 bases and the V segment lost 5 bases, leaving 6 bases of the junction unmatched. CDR3 length equals 16 residues. CDR3 amino acids: CASSPSGRGIYNEQFF. In nucleotides, the CDR3 is TGTGCCAGCAGTCCTAGCGGGAGGGGTATTTACAATGAGCAGTTCTTC.

This chain links TRBV12-3 or TRBV12-4 with TRBJ2-7; 7 nucleotides match TRBD1. The CDR3 sequence is 15 residues long. V shed 1 base and J 3 bases; nucleotides not matched to a gene: 6. CDR3 amino acids: CASSLDRDRLYEQYF. The CDR3 DNA follows: TGTGCCAGCAGTTTAGACCGGGACAGACTCTACGAGCAGTACTTC.

This clonotype was recorded many times. The chain employs TRBV29-1 and TRBJ2-7; D unresolved. The CDR3 consists of 11 residues. CDR1 is SQVTM, CDR2 ANQGSEA, per germline. Trimming left V 4 bases short and J 2 bases short, with 6 bases between. CDR3 protein: CSVGSTYEQYF. The CDR3 DNA reads TGCAGCGTTGGTTCCACCTACGAGCAGTACTTC.

V gene TRBV29-1 combines with J gene TRBJ2-1; 7 nucleotides line up with TRBD2. The trim removed 4 bases at V and 0 bases at J, leaving 3 bases unmatched. This CDR3 is built from 14 residues. Germline lookup yields CDR1 SQVTM and CDR2 ANQGSEA. The CDR3 DNA reads as TGCAGCGTTGTTCGCGGGGGCTCCTACAATGAGCAGTTCTTC. Its protein is CSVVRGGSYNEQFF.

This clonotype was picked up a small number of times. CDR3 DNA: TGCAGCGTTGATGGGCGGGGGCCTTACAATGAGCAGTTCTTC. Residues: CSVDGRGPYNEQFF. The rearrangement joins TRBV29-1 to TRBJ2-1; D is possibly TRBD2 (7 bases). Germline lookup yields CDR1 SQVTM and CDR2 ANQGSEA. Trimming pared 3 bases from V and 4 bases from J, leaving 13 bases between. The CDR3 totals 14 residues.

This clonotype was observed a few times. CDR3 nucleotide sequence: TGCAGTGCTAGAGTGGCGGCCAATCAGCCCCAGCATTTT. This translates into CSARVAANQPQHF. The gene calls are TRBV20-1 and TRBJ1-5; D remains ambiguous. V was pared by 1 base and J by 3 bases, with 7 bases between. The V gene's germline CDR1 is DFQATT and CDR2 SNEGSKA (reference sequence). This CDR3 spans 13 amino acids.

The chain has TRBV20-1 and TRBJ1-2, with unresolved D. The V end was cut by 0 bases, the J end by 3 bases, with 11 bases between. The CDR3 contains 14 residues. Germline V gene sequence: CDR1 DFQATT, CDR2 SNEGSKA (reference sequence). In DNA form, the CDR3 reads TGCAGTGCTAGAGATTTCGGCAGAGACTATGGCTACACCTTC. This translates into CSARDFGRDYGYTF.

This chain joins TRBV4-2 and TRBJ2-2; tentatively, D is TRBD2 (5 bases). The CDR3 runs to 18 residues. Germline V gene sequence: CDR1 LGHNA, CDR2 YNFKEQ. Trimming pared 0 bases from V and 5 bases from J, leaving 19 bases between. The CDR3 reads CASSQDLMREFRTGELFF. The DNA for the CDR3 is TGTGCCAGCAGCCAAGATTTAATGAGGGAGTTTAGAACCGGGGAGCTGTTTTTT.

This clonotype was recorded a few times. In DNA form, the CDR3 reads TGCAGCGTTGGGCCTAGCGGGAATCCGACCCAGTACTTC. This translates into CSVGPSGNPTQYF. The chain carries TRBV29-1 and TRBJ2-5; 9 bases agree with TRBD2. Germline trimming cut 4 bases from V and 7 bases from J; bases unmatched to any gene: 7. CDR1 is SQVTM, CDR2 ANQGSEA, per germline. The CDR3 runs 13 residues.

The table lists this clonotype with many counts. The gene calls are TRBV12-3 or TRBV12-4 and TRBJ2-7; TRBD1 might be the D (6 bases). The CDR3 length is 14 residues. V shed 0 bases and J shed 4 bases, with 10 bases lying between them. The CDR3 reads CASSLAGQPYEQYF. The CDR3 coding sequence is TGTGCCAGCAGTTTAGCAGGACAGCCTTACGAGCAGTACTTC.

The table lists this clonotype with many counts. V usage is TRBV12-3 or TRBV12-4 and J usage is TRBJ2-3; no reliable D call. Trimming left V 5 bases short and J 2 bases short, with 14 bases between. The CDR3 is made up of 15 amino acids. CDR3: CASSVDSHFTDTQYF. CDR3 DNA: TGTGCCAGCAGTGTGGATAGCCATTTCACAGATACGCAGTATTTT.

This chain connects TRBV12-3 or TRBV12-4 to TRBJ2-7, with D perhaps TRBD2 (5 bases). CDR3 size: 14 residues. With 6 bases removed from V and 0 bases from J, the gap between germline ends came to 12 bases. This chain's CDR3 is CASSQSTISYEQYF. CDR3 nucleotide sequence: TGTGCCAGCAGCCAATCGACTATCTCCTACGAGCAGTACTTC.

The V call is TRBV9, the J call TRBJ2-3; unclear D gene. CDR1 and CDR2 (germline): SGDLS, YYNGEE. The V end was cut by 3 bases, the J end by 2 bases, with 7 bases between. The CDR3 spans 13 residues. CDR3 amino acids: CASSGTPTDTQYF. The CDR3 bases are TGTGCCAGCAGCGGCACTCCCACAGATACGCAGTATTTT. Full variable domain (missing parts from reference TRBV9 and TRBJ2-3): DSGVTQTPKHLITATGQRVTLRCSPRSGDLSVYWYQQSLDQGLQFLIQYYNGEERAKGNILERFSAQQFPDLHSELNLSSLELGDSALYFCASSGTPTDTQYFGPGTRLTVL.

This clonotype was observed a few times. This chain joins TRBV7-3 and TRBJ2-1, with a weak D call TRBD2 (5 bases). This CDR3 spans 17 amino acids. The germline V gene has CDR1 SGHTA and CDR2 FQGTGA. Deletions cut 5 bases from V and 9 bases from J, with 26 bases between. This CDR3 is CASSPQDSPSTWGEQFF. The DNA of the CDR3 is TGTGCCAGCAGCCCCCAGGACTCACCGTCAACGTGGGGTGAGCAGTTCTTC. The full variable domain, completed using reference TRBV7-3 and TRBJ2-1, is GAGVSQTPSNKVTEKGKYVELRCDPISGHTALYWYRQSLGQGPEFLIYFQGTGAADDSGLPNDRFFAVRPEGSVSTLKIQRTERGDSAVYLCASSPQDSPSTWGEQFFGPGTRLTVL.

This clonotype was detected a few times. One junction end does not reproduce the germline sequence, and a read error may be involved. The J gene is TRBJ2-1, the V gene TRBV4-2; TRBD2 matches at 15 bases. Germline CDR1 reads LGHNA; CDR2 reads YNFKEQ. The CDR3 consists of 16 residues. Here the CDR3 DNA reads TGTGCCAGCACCCAACCCGGGACTAGCGGGAGGAATGAGCAGTTCTTC. This codes for CASTQPGTSGRNEQFF.

This clonotype has more than one count but fewer than ten. A much more abundant neighbour one base away suggests this may be a read error. CDR3 protein: CAISDLDTCSYNEQFF. CDR3 DNA sequence: TGTGCCATCAGTGACTTGGACACGTGCTCCTACAATGAGCAGTTCTTC. The chain carries TRBV10-3 and TRBJ2-1, with D tentatively TRBD1 (5 bases). Per germline, CDR1 ENHRY and CDR2 SYGVKD. V dropped 3 bases and J dropped 0 bases, with 12 bases sitting between them. The length of the CDR3 is 16 residues.

CDR3 region: CASSISRIMDQPQHF. DNA of the CDR3: TGTGCCAGTAGCATCAGTAGAATTATGGATCAGCCCCAGCATTTT. This chain joins TRBV19 and TRBJ1-5; D is undetermined. Trimming shortened V by 6 bases and J by 5 bases, and 17 bases separated the two germline ends. The length of the CDR3 is 15 residues. Germline loops: CDR1 LNHDA, CDR2 SQIVND (reference sequence).

This clonotype was seen only a few times. This chain connects TRBV29-1 to TRBJ1-4; no clear D. CDR3 length equals 14 residues. The V gene lost 6 bases and the J gene lost 6 bases, with 17 bases spanning the gap. Germline V gene sequence: CDR1 SQVTM, CDR2 ANQGSEA. The CDR3 region has the DNA TGCAGCGTCCGCCCCACCGTTGGCCATGAAAAACTGTTTTTT. It encodes CSVRPTVGHEKLFF. The complete variable domain, with remaining parts taken from reference TRBV29-1 and TRBJ1-4, reads SAVISQKPSRDICQRGTSLTIQCQVDSQVTMMFWYRQQPGQSLTLIATANQGSEATYESGFVIDKFPISRPNLTFSTLTVSNMSPEDSSIYLCSVRPTVGHEKLFFGSGTQLSVL.

Many counts were recorded for this clonotype. The chain joins TRBV5-1 to TRBJ1-2; tentatively, D is TRBD1 (6 bases). V was trimmed by 4 bases and J by 2 bases, leaving 12 bases between them. From germline, CDR1 is SGHRS and CDR2 YFSETQ. The CDR3 totals 14 residues. This CDR3 reads CASSETQGNYGYTF. The DNA for the CDR3 is TGCGCCAGCAGCGAGACACAGGGAAACTATGGCTACACCTTC. The full variable domain, rest sourced from reference TRBV5-1 and TRBJ1-2, is KAGVTQTPRYLIKTRGQQVTLSCSPISGHRSVSWYQQTPGQGLQFLFEYFSETQRNKGNFPGRFSGRQFSNSRSEMNVSTLELGDSALYLCASSETQGNYGYTFGSGTRLTVV.

Many counts were recorded for this clonotype. The rearrangement uses TRBV15 and TRBJ2-1, with 12 bases identical to TRBD2. Germline V gene data show CDR1 as LNHNV and CDR2 as YYDKDF (reference sequence). The CDR3 loop spans 15 amino acids. Trimming at V came to 3 bases and at J to 8 bases, leaving 5 bases not matched to a gene. CDR3 sequence reads: CATSRGLAGDDEQFF. The CDR3, as DNA: TGTGCCACCAGCAGGGGACTAGCGGGCGACGATGAGCAGTTCTTC.

V and J are TRBV7-2 and TRBJ2-7; D is undetermined. Between the trimmed V and J ends, which lost 2 bases and 4 bases, there was a span of 12 bases. The CDR3 length is 14 residues. Per germline, CDR1 SGHTA and CDR2 FQGNSA. CDR3: CASSLSHPAYEQYF. The DNA of the CDR3 is TGTGCCAGCAGCTTAAGCCACCCGGCTTACGAGCAGTACTTC.

This clonotype was detected a few times. The V call is TRBV7-8, the J call TRBJ2-1, with a weak D call TRBD1 (6 bases). V was clipped by 6 bases and J by 4 bases, with 19 bases between them. The CDR3 runs to 16 residues. Germline CDR1 reads SGHVS; CDR2 reads FQNEAQ. DNA for the CDR3: TGTGCCAGCAGTAGTTACAGGGTCAGATCTTACAATGAGCAGTTCTTC. Protein sequence: CASSSYRVRSYNEQFF. The variable domain in full, completed from reference TRBV7-8 and TRBJ2-1, reads GAGVSQSPRYKVAKRGQDVALRCDPISGHVSLFWYQQALGQGPEFLTYFQNEAQLDKSGLPSDRFFAERPEGSVSTLKIQRTQQEDSAVYLCASSSYRVRSYNEQFFGPGTRLTVL.

This clonotype was counted ten times or more. The rearrangement uses TRBV12-3 or TRBV12-4 and TRBJ2-3, with 11 bases fitting TRBD2. The CDR3 is 16 amino acids. The trim removed 5 bases at V and 7 bases at J, leaving 11 bases unmatched. This CDR3 reads CASSTSSGGIGYTQYF. DNA of the CDR3: TGTGCCAGCAGTACTTCTAGCGGGGGGATTGGGTATACGCAGTATTTT.

This clonotype was detected a few times. The rearrangement links TRBV5-1 to TRBJ2-3, with a possible D match to TRBD2 (7 bases). The CDR3 length is 14 residues. The V end was cut by 5 bases, the J end by 3 bases, with 13 bases between. The germline V gene encodes CDR1 SGHRS and CDR2 YFSETQ. The CDR3 DNA reads TGCGCCAGCAGAAGGGGGGGGGAGACAGATACGCAGTATTTT. It specifies CASRRGGETDTQYF.

The sample holds a few counts of this clonotype. The CDR3 DNA reads as TGTGCCAGCCAACCACTAGCGGGGGGGAAAAATGAGCAGTTCTTC. The encoded protein is CASQPLAGGKNEQFF. The chain couples TRBV27 to TRBJ2-1; 13 nucleotides align to TRBD2. The CDR3 runs 15 residues. Per the germline V gene, CDR1 is MNHEY and CDR2 is SMNVEV (reference sequence). V shed 8 bases and J 7 bases; nucleotides not matched to a gene: 8.

V is TRBV7-9 and J is TRBJ2-3, with 8 bases lining up with TRBD2. The CDR3 is 15 amino acids. J lost 2 bases, V lost 5 bases, and 6 bases had no gene match. Germline CDR1 is SEHNR and CDR2 is FQNEAQ (reference sequence). The chain's CDR3 is CASSPGTSPTDTQYF. As DNA, the CDR3 is TGTGCCAGCAGCCCCGGGACTAGTCCCACAGATACGCAGTATTTT. Using reference TRBV7-9 and TRBJ2-3 for the parts outside the CDR3, the full variable domain is DTGVSQNPRHKITKRGQNVTFRCDPISEHNRLYWYRQTLGQGPEFLTYFQNEAQLEKSRLLSDRFSAERPKGSFSTLEIQRTEQGDSAMYLCASSPGTSPTDTQYFGPGTRLTVL.

A few counts support this clonotype. The chain recombines TRBV12-3 or TRBV12-4 with TRBJ2-3, with D perhaps matching TRBD2 (6 bases). The CDR3 is made up of 14 amino acids. V was cut by 5 bases and J by 2 bases, with 11 bases left in between. The CDR3 here is CASSAGTVTDTQYF. CDR3 coding DNA: TGTGCCAGCAGTGCGGGGACTGTCACAGATACGCAGTATTTT.